The clone carrying this T cell receptor beta chain came up a few times. TCRdb re-analysed the 5' RACE reads in MiXCR, keeping a single row per CDR3 protein. The sample includes roughly 500,000 distinct CDR3 sequences, 15% to 20% of them seen just once. The data derive from a study of T cells after yellow fever vaccination. From germline, CDR1 is SGHTA and CDR2 FQGNSA. V lost 5 bases and J 8 bases, leaving 12 bases between the germline ends. CDR3 length equals 13 residues. The sequencing here drew on PBMCs, taken 15 days after the yellow fever booster vaccination. The receptor comes from a man aged 25-40 years who received the YFV17D yellow fever vaccine. The chain has TRBV7-2 and TRBJ2-2; D is uncertain. The CDR3 loop is CASSPQPDGELFF. Written as DNA, the CDR3 is TGTGCCAGCAGCCCTCAGCCGGATGGGGAGCTGTTTTTT.